The rows below give T cell receptor beta chains drawn from one sample of a study of T-cell memory formation after mild COVID-19. TCRdb reanalysed the 5' RACE reads using MiXCR and keeps one entry per CDR3 protein. The table has roughly 600,000 distinct CDR3 sequences, more than 15% seen once. Specimen: PBMCs or a T cell subset sorted from them (not recorded which). Receptors were obtained from an adult woman who had mild COVID-19 (a few samples of this study predate the infection). Cell type and time point are not known. Each CDR3 is given with its conserved first and last residue. The D gene is left open where the match is weak. Clone size is stated in some rows and not others, as once, few, many or a class when expanded.

j_gene,d_gene,v_gene,abundance,CDR3aa,CDR3nt
TRBJ1-1,.,TRBV29-1,few,CSVESPSRVDF,TGCAGCGTTGAATCCCCAAGTCGTGTCGATTTT
TRBJ2-7,TRBD2,TRBV5-4,few,CASSLTSGGAQEQYF,TGTGCCAGCAGCTTAACTAGCGGGGGGGCGCAGGAGCAGTACTTC
TRBJ1-2,.,TRBV12-3/TRBV12-4,.,CASSPSFASVPRF,TGTGCCAGCAGCCCTTCCTTCGCGAGCGTCCCCCGCTTC
TRBJ2-3,.,TRBV6-5,few,CASSYSGWGTDTQYF,TGTGCCAGCAGTTACTCCGGTTGGGGCACAGATACGCAGTATTTT
TRBJ2-7,TRBD2,TRBV30,few,CAWSVRPPGLAGVGGSYEQYF,TGTGCCTGGAGTGTAAGGCCCCCGGGACTAGCGGGAGTTGGCGGCTCCTACGAGCAGTACTTC
TRBJ1-1,.,TRBV10-3,.,CAISESIGSMNTEAFF,TGTGCCATCAGTGAGTCGATAGGATCCATGAACACTGAAGCTTTCTTT
TRBJ2-1,.,TRBV15,many,CATSRGFERSQFF,TGTGCCACCAGCAGAGGCTTTGAGAGGTCGCAGTTCTTC
TRBJ2-7,TRBD1,TRBV4-1,many,CASSQETGSPTYEQYF,TGCGCCAGCAGCCAAGAGACAGGGAGTCCCACCTACGAGCAGTACTTC
TRBJ2-5,TRBD1,TRBV29-1,.,CSVITGESETQYF,TGCAGCGTTATAACAGGGGAATCAGAGACCCAGTACTTC
TRBJ2-1,TRBD2,TRBV14,many,CASSHYSGLAGVNEQFF,TGTGCCAGCAGCCACTACTCTGGACTAGCGGGAGTCAATGAGCAGTTCTTC
TRBJ2-5,TRBD2,TRBV5-5,many,CASSLWEGETQYF,TGTGCCAGCAGCTTGTGGGAGGGCGAGACCCAGTACTTC
TRBJ1-2,.,TRBV2,few,CASSEPTYGYTF,TGTGCCAGCAGTGAACCTACCTATGGCTACACCTTC
TRBJ2-7,.,TRBV7-9,few,CASSLASGPPYEQYF,TGTGCCAGCAGCTTAGCGTCCGGGCCTCCCTACGAGCAGTACTTC
TRBJ2-7,.,TRBV15,.,CATSLGVEQYF,TGTGCCACCAGTCTTGGTGTCGAGCAGTACTTC
TRBJ2-1,.,TRBV20-1,few,CSAQRPNYNEQFF,TGCAGTGCACAGCGGCCCAACTACAATGAGCAGTTCTTC
TRBJ2-3,.,TRBV3-1,few,CASSLGSLSLTSTDTQYF,TGTGCCAGCAGCCTAGGGAGTCTCTCATTGACTAGCACAGATACGCAGTATTTT
TRBJ2-7,.,TRBV11-2,.,CASSLEVPYEQYF,TGTGCCAGCAGCTTAGAAGTGCCCTACGAGCAGTACTTC
TRBJ2-1,.,TRBV7-2,.,CATGNPLNEQFF,TGTGCCACCGGGAACCCCCTCAATGAGCAGTTCTTC
TRBJ2-7,.,TRBV10-3,many,CAISARGYEQYF,TGTGCCATCAGTGCCAGGGGCTACGAGCAGTACTTC
TRBJ2-5,.,TRBV12-5,.,CASGSPGVYQETQYF,TGTGCTAGTGGTTCCCCAGGGGTGTACCAAGAGACCCAGTACTTC
TRBJ2-1,TRBD1,TRBV7-9,few,CASSPGQGENYGNEQFF,TGTGCCAGCAGCCCGGGACAGGGAGAGAATTACGGTAATGAGCAGTTCTTC